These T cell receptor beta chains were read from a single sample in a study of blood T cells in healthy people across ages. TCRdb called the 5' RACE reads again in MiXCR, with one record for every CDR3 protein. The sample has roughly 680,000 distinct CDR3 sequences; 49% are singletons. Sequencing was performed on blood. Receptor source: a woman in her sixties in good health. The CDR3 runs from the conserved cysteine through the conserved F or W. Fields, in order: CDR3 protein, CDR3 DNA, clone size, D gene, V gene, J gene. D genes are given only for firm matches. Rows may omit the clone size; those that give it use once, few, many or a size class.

CDR3: CASKPASSGNTIYF; DNA: TGTGCCAGCAAACCGGCGAGCTCTGGAAACACCATATATTTT; size: once; D: -; V: TRBV12-3/TRBV12-4; J: TRBJ1-3
CDR3: CASSQGPSNQPQHF; DNA: TGTGCCAGCAGCCAGGGACCGAGCAATCAGCCCCAGCATTTT; size: -; D: -; V: TRBV7-9; J: TRBJ1-5
CDR3: CASSVGGNTYEQYF; DNA: TGTGCCAGCAGCGTAGGGGGGAATACCTACGAGCAGTACTTC; size: -; D: -; V: TRBV9; J: TRBJ2-7
CDR3: CASSLGTPGETQYF; DNA: TGCGCCAGCAGCTTGGGTACGCCTGGTGAGACCCAGTACTTC; size: once; D: -; V: TRBV5-1; J: TRBJ2-5
CDR3: CASSLYFGQGFEQYF; DNA: TGTGCCAGCAGTTTATACTTTGGACAGGGGTTTGAGCAGTACTTC; size: few; D: TRBD1; V: TRBV28; J: TRBJ2-7
CDR3: CASSQEGDGGLYEQYF; DNA: TGCGCCAGCAGCCAAGAAGGGGACGGGGGGCTATACGAGCAGTACTTC; size: -; D: -; V: TRBV4-1; J: TRBJ2-7
CDR3: CASSLLVGRRSYNEQFF; DNA: TGTGCCAGTAGCTTGTTGGTTGGAAGGAGGTCCTACAATGAGCAGTTCTTC; size: few; D: -; V: TRBV5-6; J: TRBJ2-1
CDR3: CASSPTEWGMAKNIQYF; DNA: TGTGCCAGCAGCCCTACTGAGTGGGGAATGGCCAAAAACATTCAGTACTTC; size: -; D: -; V: TRBV3-1; J: TRBJ2-4
CDR3: CASRPTSGHSYNEQFF; DNA: TGCGCCAGCAGACCTACGAGCGGACACTCCTACAATGAGCAGTTCTTC; size: -; D: -; V: TRBV4-1; J: TRBJ2-1
CDR3: CASSVSAASGDNEQYF; DNA: TGTGCCAGCAGCGTAAGCGCAGCTAGCGGGGACAACGAGCAGTACTTC; size: -; D: TRBD2; V: TRBV9; J: TRBJ2-7
CDR3: CASSSLTGMNTEAFF; DNA: TGTGCCAGCAGTTCCTTGACAGGCATGAACACTGAAGCTTTCTTT; size: -; D: -; V: TRBV28; J: TRBJ1-1
CDR3: CATSRDSGAGEQYF; DNA: TGTGCCACCAGCAGAGATAGCGGGGCCGGCGAGCAGTACTTC; size: -; D: TRBD2; V: TRBV15; J: TRBJ2-7
CDR3: CSARDHQRSSRDPKGTQYF; DNA: TGCAGTGCTAGAGATCACCAACGGAGTTCACGTGACCCCAAAGGGACCCAGTACTTC; size: -; D: -; V: TRBV20-1; J: TRBJ2-5
CDR3: CSVGYRDTEAFF; DNA: TGCAGCGTTGGTTACAGGGACACTGAAGCTTTCTTT; size: -; D: -; V: TRBV29-1; J: TRBJ1-1
CDR3: CASSQTGQVNYGYTF; DNA: TGTGCCAGCAGCCAAACAGGACAGGTCAACTATGGCTACACCTTC; size: few; D: TRBD1; V: TRBV14; J: TRBJ1-2
CDR3: CASSTRTDSPLHF; DNA: TGTGCCAGCAGCACCAGAACTGATTCACCCCTCCACTTT; size: few; D: -; V: TRBV11-3; J: TRBJ1-6
CDR3: CSAKQGSNQPQHF; DNA: TGCAGCGCTAAACAGGGGAGCAATCAGCCCCAGCATTTT; size: -; D: TRBD1; V: TRBV29-1; J: TRBJ1-5
CDR3: CASRAGSGVDTQYF; DNA: TGTGCCAGCAGAGCGGGCTCAGGAGTAGATACGCAGTATTTT; size: -; D: -; V: TRBV28; J: TRBJ2-3
CDR3: CASSQRDAGTEETQFF; DNA: TGCGCCAGCAGCCAAAGGGACGCCGGGACGGAAGAGACCCAGTTCTTC; size: -; D: -; V: TRBV4-1; J: TRBJ2-1
CDR3: CASSPLMESDTQYF; DNA: TGTGCCAGCTCACCACTCATGGAATCAGATACGCAGTATTTT; size: -; D: -; V: TRBV18; J: TRBJ2-3
CDR3: CSARDRGAQGNYEQYF; DNA: TGCAGTGCTAGAGACAGAGGGGCACAAGGAAACTACGAGCAGTACTTC; size: -; D: -; V: TRBV20-1; J: TRBJ2-7
CDR3: CASSLTTGEQFF; DNA: TGTGCCAGCAGCTTGACCACAGGGGAGCAGTTCTTC; size: -; D: -; V: TRBV7-3; J: TRBJ2-1
CDR3: CASSQPLARDEQFF; DNA: TGTGCCAGCAGCCAGCCCCTCGCCCGCGATGAGCAGTTCTTC; size: -; D: -; V: TRBV4-2; J: TRBJ2-1
CDR3: CASSQISGANVLTF; DNA: TGTGCCAGCAGCCAGATCTCGGGGGCCAACGTCCTGACTTTC; size: many; D: -; V: TRBV5-5; J: TRBJ2-6
CDR3: CASSTEGGYEQYF; DNA: TGCGCCAGCAGCACCGAGGGGGGTTACGAGCAGTACTTC; size: many; D: -; V: TRBV5-1; J: TRBJ2-7
CDR3: CASSLRLATYEQYF; DNA: TGTGCCAGCAGCTTAAGGCTAGCGACCTACGAGCAGTACTTC; size: few; D: -; V: TRBV7-3; J: TRBJ2-7
CDR3: CASSQGQGANSPLHF; DNA: TGTGCCAGCAGCCAAGGACAGGGGGCTAATTCACCCCTCCACTTT; size: many; D: TRBD1; V: TRBV14; J: TRBJ1-6
CDR3: CASSVGSTSGMFF; DNA: TGTGCCAGCAGCGTAGGGTCGACTAGCGGGATGTTCTTC; size: -; D: TRBD2; V: TRBV7-3; J: TRBJ2-1
CDR3: CASSIRIQETQYF; DNA: TGTGCCAGCAGCATCCGGATCCAAGAGACCCAGTACTTC; size: once; D: -; V: TRBV11-2; J: TRBJ2-5
CDR3: CASSLEGLDYGYTF; DNA: TGTGCCAGCAGCTTGGAGGGGTTGGACTATGGCTACACCTTC; size: -; D: -; V: TRBV5-4; J: TRBJ1-2
CDR3: CSARDSAANNSPLHF; DNA: TGCAGTGCTAGAGATAGCGCGGCTAATAATTCACCCCTCCACTTT; size: -; D: -; V: TRBV20-1; J: TRBJ1-6
CDR3: CASSFLAGGTEQYF; DNA: TGTGCCAGCAGCTTCCTAGCGGGAGGTACCGAGCAGTACTTC; size: few; D: TRBD2; V: TRBV7-2; J: TRBJ2-7
CDR3: CASSTTRQGRASPLHF; DNA: TGTGCCAGCAGCACAACTCGACAGGGTAGGGCTTCACCCCTCCACTTT; size: -; D: TRBD1; V: TRBV14; J: TRBJ1-6
CDR3: CASSKEAYEQYF; DNA: TGCGCCAGCAGCAAGGAGGCCTACGAGCAGTACTTC; size: few; D: -; V: TRBV5-1; J: TRBJ2-7
CDR3: CSATQGAGYEQYF; DNA: TGCAGTGCTACTCAGGGGGCGGGGTACGAGCAGTACTTC; size: -; D: TRBD1; V: TRBV20-1; J: TRBJ2-7
CDR3: CSFSGSGSSKTQYF; DNA: TGCAGTTTCTCGGGAAGCGGGAGTAGCAAGACCCAGTACTTC; size: few; D: TRBD2; V: TRBV20-1; J: TRBJ2-5
CDR3: CASSFSPPTAFPYNEQFF; DNA: TGTGCCAGCAGTTTCTCGCCCCCGACAGCCTTTCCCTACAATGAGCAGTTCTTC; size: -; D: -; V: TRBV27; J: TRBJ2-1
CDR3: CAITLQGENTEAFF; DNA: TGTGCCATCACCCTACAGGGGGAGAACACTGAAGCTTTCTTT; size: -; D: TRBD1; V: TRBV10-3; J: TRBJ1-1
CDR3: CASSPRQGKDEKLFF; DNA: TGTGCCAGCTCACCAAGACAGGGAAAGGATGAAAAACTGTTTTTT; size: few; D: TRBD1; V: TRBV18; J: TRBJ1-4
CDR3: CASSWQGNEQFF; DNA: TGCGCCAGCAGCTGGCAGGGCAATGAGCAGTTCTTC; size: -; D: -; V: TRBV5-1; J: TRBJ2-1
CDR3: CASALDLESEQFF; DNA: TGTGCCAGCGCACTAGATCTAGAGAGTGAGCAGTTCTTC; size: -; D: -; V: TRBV18; J: TRBJ2-1
CDR3: CASGETSDYYNEQFF; DNA: TGTGCCAGCGGTGAGACTAGCGATTACTACAATGAGCAGTTCTTC; size: -; D: TRBD2; V: TRBV9; J: TRBJ2-1
CDR3: CSASAGTLGEQYF; DNA: TGCAGTGCTAGCGCCGGGACGCTGGGCGAGCAGTACTTC; size: -; D: -; V: TRBV20-1; J: TRBJ2-7
CDR3: CSARAGGTSTDTQYF; DNA: TGCAGTGCTAGAGCGGGCGGCACTAGCACAGATACGCAGTATTTT; size: -; D: -; V: TRBV20-1; J: TRBJ2-3
CDR3: CVTDAGVMDERFF; DNA: TGTGTCACTGATGCGGGAGTTATGGATGAGCGGTTCTTC; size: -; D: TRBD2; V: TRBV10-3; J: TRBJ2-1
CDR3: CASSLSRAGGTDTQYF; DNA: TGTGCCAGCAGTTTGTCCCGAGCGGGAGGTACAGATACGCAGTATTTT; size: -; D: TRBD2; V: TRBV12-3/TRBV12-4; J: TRBJ2-3
CDR3: CNLSGEQYF; DNA: TGCAACCTAAGCGGGGAGCAGTACTTC; size: -; D: -; V: TRBV29-1; J: TRBJ2-7
CDR3: CASAKQGSPTDTQYF; DNA: TGTGCCAGCGCTAAACAGGGGTCCCCCACAGATACGCAGTATTTT; size: -; D: TRBD1; V: TRBV27; J: TRBJ2-3
CDR3: CASSLAGPGGDRVEQYF; DNA: TGTGCCAGCAGCTTAGCGGGCCCAGGAGGGGATCGGGTCGAGCAGTACTTC; size: once; D: -; V: TRBV7-2; J: TRBJ2-7
CDR3: CSASGSGHEQYF; DNA: TGCAGTGCTAGTGGGTCCGGCCACGAGCAGTACTTC; size: few; D: -; V: TRBV20-1; J: TRBJ2-7
CDR3: CASSYSGRSEQYF; DNA: TGTGCCAGCAGTTACTCGGGGCGCTCCGAGCAGTACTTC; size: -; D: -; V: TRBV6-6; J: TRBJ2-7
CDR3: CASSAGGGNEQYF; DNA: TGCGCCAGCAGCGCGGGCGGGGGAAATGAGCAGTACTTC; size: -; D: TRBD2; V: TRBV5-1; J: TRBJ2-7
CDR3: CASSPGTSVDEQYF; DNA: TGTGCCAGCAGCCCCGGGACTAGCGTAGACGAGCAGTACTTC; size: -; D: TRBD2; V: TRBV7-6; J: TRBJ2-7
CDR3: CASSQDFEGWGTDTQYF; DNA: TGTGCCAGCAGCCAAGATTTTGAGGGATGGGGCACAGATACGCAGTATTTT; size: -; D: -; V: TRBV4-2; J: TRBJ2-3
CDR3: CASSITAYNEKLFF; DNA: TGTGCCAGCAGCATAACAGCTTATAATGAAAAACTGTTTTTT; size: -; D: -; V: TRBV7-9; J: TRBJ1-4
CDR3: CSVSPDREAFF; DNA: TGCAGCGTTTCACCCGACCGTGAAGCTTTCTTT; size: few; D: -; V: TRBV29-1; J: TRBJ1-1